The rows below give T cell receptor beta chains drawn from one sample of a study of early stage breast cancer tumors. Generated by immunoSEQ multiplex PCR, the TCRdb table keeps only in-frame clones and is missing some. The sample holds 51,000 or so clones, roughly 83% seen once. The sample taken for sequencing was blood. The receptors were gathered from a person between 50 and 60 years old with breast cancer. The CDR3 runs from the conserved cysteine through the conserved F or W. The order of the fields is V gene, clone size, J gene, D gene, CDR3 protein, CDR3 DNA. The D gene is left open where the match is weak. The listing skips clone size in some rows; elsewhere it reads once, few, many or a size class.

>TRBV6-5|few|TRBJ2-7|.
CASRVSRAYEQYF
TGTGCCAGCAGGGTCAGCAGGGCCTACGAGCAGTACTTC
>TRBV6-5|few|TRBJ1-5|.
CASSPTGSNQPQHF
TGTGCCAGCAGCCCGACAGGTAGCAATCAGCCCCAGCATTTT
>TRBV7-2|.|TRBJ1-3|.
CASSLDSGTGNTIYF
TGTGCCAGCAGCTTAGATTCCGGGACTGGAAACACCATATATTTT
>TRBV27|.|TRBJ1-1|TRBD1
CASKQNLGTDTEAFF
TGTGCCAGCAAGCAAAACCTAGGGACAGACACTGAAGCTTTCTTT
>TRBV4-1|.|TRBJ2-1|TRBD1
CASSQAGTGAYNEQFF
TGCGCCAGCAGCCAAGCCGGGACAGGGGCCTACAATGAGCAGTTCTTC
>TRBV2|.|TRBJ1-5|.
CASSPRGGQSNQPQHF
TGTGCCAGCAGTCCTCGAGGGGGGCAAAGCAATCAGCCCCAGCATTTT
>TRBV14|.|TRBJ2-2|.
CASSPGSTGELFF
TGTGCCAGCAGCCCAGGATCTACCGGGGAGCTGTTTTTT
>TRBV6-5|.|TRBJ1-4|.
CASSFSGGDEKLFF
TGTGCCAGCAGTTTCTCGGGGGGGGATGAAAAACTGTTTTTT
>TRBV28|few|TRBJ1-2|.
CASSAASRVGGYTF
TGTGCCAGCAGTGCTGCCAGTAGGGTGGGTGGCTACACCTTC
>TRBV13|.|TRBJ1-2|TRBD1
CASSLVTGGWGYGYTF
TGTGCCAGCAGCTTAGTCACAGGGGGCTGGGGCTATGGCTACACCTTC
>TRBV19|.|TRBJ1-6|TRBD1
CASSMGQGVSPLHF
TGTGCCAGTAGTATGGGACAGGGAGTCTCACCCCTCCACTTT
>TRBV28|.|TRBJ1-3|TRBD1
CASSLTGGRNTIYF
TGTGCCAGCAGCTTGACAGGGGGCAGAAACACCATATATTTT
>TRBV7-7|.|TRBJ2-2|TRBD1
CASLTGPHTGELFF
TGTGCTAGCTTGACAGGGCCCCACACCGGGGAGCTGTTTTTT
>TRBV27|.|TRBJ1-3|.
CASSLSGPGTRRNTIYF
TGTGCCAGCAGTTTATCGGGACCAGGGACAAGGAGAAACACCATATATTTT
>TRBV2|.|TRBJ2-1|.
CASSEARYNEQFF
TGTGCCAGCAGTGAAGCAAGATACAATGAGCAGTTCTTC
>TRBV5-8|.|TRBJ2-2|.
CASSLNRDYGELFF
TGTGCCAGCAGCCTGAACAGGGATTACGGGGAGCTGTTTTTT
>TRBV5-4|.|TRBJ2-1|TRBD2
CASSGTSGSTDEQFF
TGTGCCAGCAGCGGGACTAGCGGGAGTACCGATGAGCAGTTCTTC
>TRBV11-2|.|TRBJ2-5|.
CASSAGASGQRSETQYF
TGTGCCAGCAGCGCCGGGGCTAGCGGACAGCGCTCAGAGACCCAGTACTTC
>TRBV5-8|.|TRBJ2-7|.
CASSLKGTAASYEQYF
TGTGCCAGCAGCTTGAAAGGGACCGCGGCCTCCTACGAGCAGTACTTC
>TRBV6-5|few|TRBJ2-2|TRBD2
CASSSTSGKTGELFF
TGTGCCAGCAGTTCCACTAGCGGGAAGACCGGGGAGCTGTTTTTT
>TRBV7-2|.|TRBJ1-2|.
CASSRAITGREGGYTF
TGTGCCAGCAGCCGCGCCATAACAGGGCGGGAAGGGGGCTACACCTTC
>TRBV5-4|few|TRBJ1-2|TRBD1
CASSLEQGAGSGGYTF
TGTGCCAGCAGCTTGGAGCAGGGGGCAGGTAGCGGTGGCTACACCTTC
>TRBV5-1|.|TRBJ1-4|.
CASSLWGSNEKLFF
TGCGCCAGCAGCTTGTGGGGGTCTAATGAAAAACTGTTTTTT
>TRBV19|.|TRBJ2-3|.
CASRVSARGTDTQYF
TGTGCCAGTAGGGTTTCGGCCCGGGGCACAGATACGCAGTATTTT
>TRBV4-3|.|TRBJ1-4|.
CASSQVGTKNEKLFF
TGCGCCAGCAGCCAAGTTGGCACGAAAAATGAAAAACTGTTTTTT
>TRBV30|.|TRBJ2-5|TRBD2
CAWSGFFGGEETQYF
TGTGCCTGGAGTGGTTTTTTCGGGGGGGAAGAGACCCAGTACTTC
>TRBV13|once|TRBJ2-5|TRBD2
CASSDTGGPIAKTQYF
TGTGCCAGCAGCGACACGGGAGGGCCAATCGCAAAGACCCAGTACTTC
>TRBV10-1|.|TRBJ1-2|TRBD1
CASSESRQGPQVDYGYTF
TGCGCCAGCAGTGAATCGCGACAGGGACCACAGGTTGACTATGGCTACACCTTC
>TRBV14|.|TRBJ2-3|.
CASSPTIPRTDTQYF
TGTGCCAGCAGCCCCACCATCCCCCGCACAGATACGCAGTATTTT
>TRBV11-2|.|TRBJ2-7|.
CASSLNTAATYEQYF
TGTGCCAGCAGCCTTAATACAGCAGCCACCTACGAGCAGTACTTC
>TRBV25-1|once|TRBJ2-7|TRBD1
CASSRTGSEQYF
TGTGCCAGCAGCCGGACAGGGTCAGAGCAGTACTTC
>TRBV4-3|.|TRBJ2-5|.
CASSQDYVGTQYF
TGCGCCAGCAGCCAAGATTATGTGGGGACCCAGTACTTC
>TRBV6-5|once|TRBJ2-7|TRBD1
CASSYQWDRVGEQYF
TGTGCCAGCAGTTACCAGTGGGACAGGGTGGGGGAGCAGTACTTC
>TRBV7-9|.|TRBJ1-2|.
CASSSQVTPHYGYTF
TGTGCCAGCAGCTCCCAGGTCACTCCCCACTATGGCTACACCTTC
>TRBV7-6|.|TRBJ2-7|TRBD1
CASSPGTVYEQYF
TGTGCCAGCAGCCCTGGGACAGTTTACGAGCAGTACTTC
>TRBV6-5|.|TRBJ1-2|.
CASSSPRDGANYGYTF
TGTGCCAGCAGTTCTCCCCGGGACGGAGCTAACTATGGCTACACCTTC
>TRBV7-6|.|TRBJ1-4|TRBD1
CASSSGQGVGEKLFF
TGTGCCAGCAGCTCGGGACAGGGGGTAGGAGAAAAACTGTTTTTT
>TRBV25-1|.|TRBJ1-4|TRBD1
CASSRRDSANEKLFF
TGTGCCAGCAGCCGAAGGGACAGTGCTAATGAAAAACTGTTTTTT
>TRBV30|few|TRBJ1-5|TRBD1
CAWSGGTGGNLNQPQHF
TGTGCCTGGAGTGGGGGGACAGGGGGAAATCTCAATCAGCCCCAGCATTTT
>TRBV2|.|TRBJ2-2|.
CASSEFMLLNTGELFF
TGTGCCAGCAGTGAATTTATGTTGCTAAACACCGGGGAGCTGTTTTTT
>TRBV7-2|.|TRBJ1-2|TRBD1
CASSPTTGNYGYTF
TGTGCCAGCAGCCCCACGACAGGGAACTATGGCTACACCTTC
>TRBV7-2|.|TRBJ2-6|.
CASSLGGSGANVLTF
TGTGCCAGCAGCTTAGGGGGGTCTGGGGCCAACGTCCTGACTTTC
>TRBV4-3|.|TRBJ1-1|.
CASSQEAVNEAFF
TGCGCCAGCAGCCAAGAGGCGGTAAATGAAGCTTTCTTT
>TRBV5-1|.|TRBJ1-4|TRBD1
CASSRGQGRTTEKLFF
TGCGCCAGCAGCAGGGGACAGGGCCGAACTACAGAAAAACTGTTTTTT
>TRBV6-6|.|TRBJ1-5|.
CASSYLRYSNQPQHF
TGTGCCAGCAGTTACCTGCGCTATAGCAATCAGCCCCAGCATTTT
>TRBV19|once|TRBJ2-3|TRBD2
CASSIISGTSTDTQYF
TGTGCCAGTAGTATTATCAGCGGGACTAGCACAGATACGCAGTATTTT
>TRBV9|.|TRBJ1-1|.
CASSVEVSGPEAFF
TGTGCCAGCAGCGTAGAGGTTAGCGGGCCCGAAGCTTTCTTT
>TRBV18|.|TRBJ2-1|TRBD1
CASSSGQGAGNEQFF
TGTGCCAGCTCATCGGGACAGGGGGCCGGCAATGAGCAGTTCTTC
>TRBV7-2|.|TRBJ1-1|.
CASTPGMNTEAFF
TGTGCCAGCACCCCAGGGATGAACACTGAAGCTTTCTTT
>TRBV19|.|TRBJ2-5|TRBD1
CASRQGAETQYF
TGTGCCAGCCGACAGGGGGCTGAGACCCAGTACTTC
>TRBV11-2|.|TRBJ2-7|.
CASSAQRAYEQYF
TGTGCCAGCAGCGCTCAAAGGGCCTACGAGCAGTACTTC
>TRBV13|once|TRBJ2-5|.
CASSLAGSGGGETQYF
TGTGCCAGCAGCTTAGCGGGGAGCGGAGGGGGAGAGACCCAGTACTTC
>TRBV6-5|.|TRBJ1-6|.
CASSLTGGSPLHF
TGTGCCAGCAGTCTGACTGGAGGCTCACCCCTCCACTTT
>TRBV7-9|.|TRBJ2-6|.
CASSLGAGDRSGANVLTF
TGTGCCAGCAGCTTAGGGGCAGGGGACCGGTCTGGGGCCAACGTCCTGACTTTC
>TRBV2|.|TRBJ2-7|TRBD1
CASTSGQGRFYEQYF
TGTGCCAGCACCTCGGGACAGGGGAGATTTTACGAGCAGTACTTC
>TRBV19|once|TRBJ1-1|.
CASSPQSGGGWNTEAFF
TGTGCCAGTAGTCCACAGTCAGGCGGGGGATGGAACACTGAAGCTTTCTTT
>TRBV28|.|TRBJ1-5|.
CASSPRGDQPQHF
TGTGCCAGCAGCCCGAGGGGTGATCAGCCCCAGCATTTT
>TRBV5-1|once|TRBJ2-7|TRBD2
CASSPGLPYEQYF
TGCGCCAGCAGCCCGGGACTACCCTACGAGCAGTACTTC
>TRBV6-5|few|TRBJ2-2|TRBD2
CASSYSRRTSIGELFF
TGTGCCAGCAGTTACAGCCGCCGGACTAGCATCGGGGAGCTGTTTTTT